Listed below are T cell receptor beta chains from one sample, sequenced in a study of T cells after yellow fever vaccination. TCRdb ran MiXCR on the 5' RACE reads and lists one entry per CDR3 protein. The sample lists 300,000 to 400,000 distinct CDR3 sequences; roughly 10% were seen once. The material was CD4+ T cells sorted from PBMCs, obtained 45 days after the yellow fever booster vaccination. These receptors originate from a man aged 18 to 29 who received the YFV17D yellow fever vaccine. Each CDR3 is given with its conserved first and last residue. D genes are given only for firm matches. Only part of the rows carry a size: once, few, many, or a class if the clone is expanded.

TRBJ1-3	TRBV7-2	few	-	TGTGCCAGCAGCTTATTGTTTGAAGGCACCATATATTTT	CASSLLFEGTIYF
TRBJ2-1	TRBV7-7	few	-	TGTGCTAGCAGCTTAGTCTATACAGCTTACAATGAGCAGTTCTTC	CASSLVYTAYNEQFF
TRBJ2-3	TRBV5-1	-	-	TGCGCCAGCAGCCGCGGGGACAGTAGCACAGATACGCAGTATTTT	CASSRGDSSTDTQYF
TRBJ1-1	TRBV29-1	-	TRBD1	TGCAGCGCCGGACAGGGGATCGGAAACACTGAAGCTTTCTTT	CSAGQGIGNTEAFF
TRBJ2-3	TRBV5-6	medium-sized	-	TGTGCCAGCAGCTTGGTAGATACGCAGTATTTT	CASSLVDTQYF
TRBJ2-5	TRBV12-3/TRBV12-4	-	-	TGTGCCAGCAGTTTTACGTGGGACCAAGAGACCCAGTACTTC	CASSFTWDQETQYF
TRBJ2-7	TRBV6-1	-	TRBD1	TGTGCCAGCAGTGGACAGGGTAGCTACGAGCAGTACTTC	CASSGQGSYEQYF
TRBJ1-1	TRBV12-3/TRBV12-4	many	-	TGTGCCAGCAGTCCGCAACCGACAGGGAACACTGAAGCTTTCTTT	CASSPQPTGNTEAFF
TRBJ2-3	TRBV10-3	-	TRBD1	TGTGCCAACAGATCGGACAGGGGTAGGACAGATACGGAGTATTTT	CANRSDRGRTDTEYF
TRBJ2-3	TRBV12-3/TRBV12-4	few	TRBD2	TGTGCCCTGGGGGGGACTAGCGGCGCCGATACGCAGTATTTT	CALGGTSGADTQYF
TRBJ1-5	TRBV6-1	few	-	TGTGCCAGCAGCCGGGGAGGGCTTTGGAATCAGCCCCAGCATTTT	CASSRGGLWNQPQHF
TRBJ2-1	TRBV5-1	many	TRBD1	TGCGCCAGCAGCCCGGGGTGGACAGGGACCTACAATGAGCAGTTCTTC	CASSPGWTGTYNEQFF
TRBJ2-2	TRBV6-5	-	TRBD1	TGTGCCAGCAGTTATTTTCAGGGGGTCAGGAACACCGGGGAGCTGTTTTTT	CASSYFQGVRNTGELFF
TRBJ1-1	TRBV19	few	-	TGTGCCAGTGCCTACAGGCGAAACACTGAAGCTTTCTTT	CASAYRRNTEAFF
TRBJ2-5	TRBV29-1	many	TRBD2	TGCAGCGTTCTGCCTAGCGGGATCCAAGAGACCCAGTACTTC	CSVLPSGIQETQYF
TRBJ2-3	TRBV11-1	few	-	TGTGCCAGCAGCTACCGCCCTGACTTCCATACGCAGTATTTT	CASSYRPDFHTQYF
TRBJ1-2	TRBV7-9	few	-	TGTGCCAGCAGCTCCACCGGGTGGGACTTCTATGGCTACACCTTC	CASSSTGWDFYGYTF
TRBJ2-2	TRBV15	-	TRBD2	TGTGCCACCAGCAGAGTTTTGAGTAGCGGGGGGACCCTGTTTTTT	CATSRVLSSGGTLFF
TRBJ2-1	TRBV2	-	-	TGTGCCAGCAGCTACGTTCCCGGCAATGAGCAGTTCTTC	CASSYVPGNEQFF
TRBJ1-2	TRBV3-1	few	-	TGTGCCAGCTGGGGGCGAGAGTCGTCTGGCTACACCTTC	CASWGRESSGYTF
TRBJ2-1	TRBV24-1	many	TRBD1	TGTGCCACCAGTGCCGTGGACAGGGGGCGCAGAAATGAGCAGTTCTTC	CATSAVDRGRRNEQFF
TRBJ1-1	TRBV6-5	few	-	TGTGCCAGCAGTTCTAGAAACACTGAAGCTTTCTTT	CASSSRNTEAFF
TRBJ2-2	TRBV18	-	TRBD1	TGTGCCAGCTCACCAGACAGGGCCTTGGAGCTGTTTTTT	CASSPDRALELFF
TRBJ2-2	TRBV5-1	few	TRBD2	TGCGCCAGCAGCTCCTTAGCGGGGGGGACTGCCGGGGAGCTGTTTTTT	CASSSLAGGTAGELFF
TRBJ2-5	TRBV5-6	-	-	TGTGCCAGCAGCTTCGGGTTTGAGACCCAGTACTTC	CASSFGFETQYF
TRBJ2-2	TRBV7-9	-	-	TGTGCCAGCAGCCTCACCTCATACCAGGCCGGGGAGCTGTTTTTT	CASSLTSYQAGELFF